In this sample, the clone carrying this T cell receptor (beta chain) turned up many times. The data derive from a study of T cells in Graves' hyperthyroidism and ophthalmopathy. Turning to the study itself: Before treatment of any kind, peripheral blood was taken at initial diagnosis.

The CDR3 regions of TCR beta were amplified from RNA transcripts. The primer set for the first-round RT-PCR of the TCR CDR3 was HTBI. Each CDR3 protein gets one entry after TCRdb re-called the multiplex PCR reads with MiXCR. The sample holds around 580,000 distinct CDR3 sequences; over 15% are singletons and the top ten take roughly 18%. Calling Graves' hyperthyroidism stable meant ophthalmopathy did not progress within 18 months. From more than 9.5 ml of fresh peripheral blood, PBMCs were isolated. The CDR3 length is 16 residues. Germline lookup yields CDR1 SNHLY and CDR2 FYNNEI. Between the trimmed V and J ends, which lost 2 bases and 4 bases, there was a span of 15 bases.

The chain links TRBV2 to TRBJ2-1; unclear D gene. The receptor was derived from a woman between 18 and 29 years old with Graves' hyperthyroidism. The source material was blood. The CDR3 nucleotides are TGTGCCAGCAGTGAACTTTCCCAGGATAGGTACAATGAGCAGTTCTTC. Translated, it gives CASSELSQDRYNEQFF.